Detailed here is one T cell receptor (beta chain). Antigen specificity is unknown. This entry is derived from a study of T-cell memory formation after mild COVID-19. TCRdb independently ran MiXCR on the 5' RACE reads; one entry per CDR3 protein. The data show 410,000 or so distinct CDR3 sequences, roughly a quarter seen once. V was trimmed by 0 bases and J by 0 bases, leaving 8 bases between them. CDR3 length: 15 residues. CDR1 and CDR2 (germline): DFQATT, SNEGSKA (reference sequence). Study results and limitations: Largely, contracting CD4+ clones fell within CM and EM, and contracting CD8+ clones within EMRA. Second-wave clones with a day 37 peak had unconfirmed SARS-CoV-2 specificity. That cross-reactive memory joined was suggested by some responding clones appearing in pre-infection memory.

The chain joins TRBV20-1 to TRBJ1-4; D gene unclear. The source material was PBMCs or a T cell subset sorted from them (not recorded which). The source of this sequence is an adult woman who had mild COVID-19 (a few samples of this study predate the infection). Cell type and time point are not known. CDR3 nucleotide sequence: TGCAGTGCTAGAGACCCGAGAGCAACTAATGAAAAACTGTTTTTT. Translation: CSARDPRATNEKLFF.